This entry lists 27 T cell receptor beta chains sequenced from one sample in a study of early T cells in non-severe SARS-CoV-2 infection. From the 5' RACE reads, TCRdb called clonotypes with MiXCR, one entry per CDR3 protein. Counted here are 45,000 to 65,000 distinct CDR3 sequences, about 9.7% occurring once; the ten biggest clones make up under 5.5%. The sample was whole blood. Receptor source: an adult who was a healthcare worker with PCR-confirmed SARS-CoV-2 infection or an uninfected control (not recorded which).

This clonotype was recorded many times. The chain is built from TRBV28 and TRBJ2-2; unclear D gene. Trimming pared 10 bases from V and 8 bases from J, leaving 17 bases between. The CDR3 consists of 13 residues. Germline V gene sequence: CDR1 MDHEN, CDR2 SYDVKM. The CDR3 DNA reads TGTGCCATCCAGACTTCTCCATGGGGGGAGCTGTTTTTT. Protein sequence: CAIQTSPWGELFF.

The gene calls are TRBV20-1 and TRBJ2-3; 9 bases are a match to TRBD2. Germline CDR1 is DFQATT and CDR2 is SNEGSKA (reference sequence). Trimming took 1 base from V and 4 from J; bases not matched to a gene: 6. The CDR3 covers 15 residues. The CDR3 sequence is CSARGRAGGADTQYF. In nucleotides, the CDR3 is TGCAGTGCTAGAGGTCGAGCGGGGGGAGCAGATACGCAGTATTTT.

This clonotype was seen ten or more times. The gene calls are TRBV5-4 and TRBJ2-1; no reliable D call. The CDR3 covers 15 residues. V was shortened by 1 base and J by 7 bases, with 15 bases between the two germline ends. In germline, CDR1 is SGHNT, CDR2 YYREEE (reference sequence). For the CDR3, the DNA is TGTGCCAGCAGCTTGTTCTTACGAGCTGGTAATGAGCAGTTCTTC. Its translation: CASSLFLRAGNEQFF.

This clonotype showed up many times. The chain uses TRBV20-1 and TRBJ2-7; 10 nucleotides agree with TRBD2. The ends lost 3 bases at V and 2 bases at J; junction bases unmatched: 4. The CDR3 contains 14 residues. Germline CDR1 and CDR2: DFQATT and SNEGSKA (reference sequence). CDR3 loop: CSASNSGGAYEQYF. CDR3 DNA sequence: TGCAGTGCTAGCAACAGCGGGGGGGCCTACGAGCAGTACTTC.

This clonotype was counted many times. The chain employs TRBV6-2 or TRBV6-3 and TRBJ2-3, with D perhaps matching TRBD2 (6 bases). Per the germline V gene, CDR1 is MNHEY and CDR2 is SVGEGT. The CDR3 extends over 16 amino acids. V was clipped by 4 bases and J by 3 bases, with 17 bases between them. CDR3 protein: CASSFRLAEDTDTQYF. The CDR3 bases are TGTGCCAGCAGTTTCAGGTTAGCGGAAGATACAGATACGCAGTATTTT.

This clonotype showed up just a few times. The chain has TRBV6-1 and TRBJ2-5, with TRBD1 matching 8 bases. Trimming cost V 7 bases and J 7 bases; bases outside gene matches: 5. Germline assignment: CDR1 MNHNS and CDR2 SASEGT. This CDR3 spans 12 amino acids. The DNA for the CDR3 is TGTGCCAGCACCCAGGACAGGGCGACCCAGTACTTC. It translates to CASTQDRATQYF.

This clonotype was seen at least ten times. The chain employs TRBV20-1 and TRBJ2-7; perhaps D is TRBD1 or TRBD2 (7 bases each). CDR1 and CDR2 from the germline V gene are DFQATT and SNEGSKA (reference sequence). This CDR3 comprises 14 residues. Trimming removed 6 bases at V and 2 bases at J, with 17 bases between. This chain's CDR3 is CSAGEGARPYEQYF. In nucleotides, the CDR3 is TGCAGTGCCGGGGAGGGGGCGCGACCCTACGAGCAGTACTTC.

This clonotype has at least ten counts. This sequence joins TRBV5-1 and TRBJ2-3; 11 bases are a match to TRBD2. V shed 4 bases, J shed 2 bases, and the junction held 6 bases outside the gene matches. The CDR3 spans 16 residues. Germline assignment: CDR1 SGHRS and CDR2 YFSETQ. The CDR3 DNA reads as TGCGCCAGCAGCCCGGGACTAGCGGAATTCACAGATACGCAGTATTTT. Translated: CASSPGLAEFTDTQYF.

The chain couples TRBV12-3 or TRBV12-4 to TRBJ1-1; 9 positions agree with TRBD1. Trimming at V came to 6 bases and at J to 1 base, leaving 12 bases not matched to a gene. The CDR3 is made up of 17 amino acids. CDR3 loop: CASSSTGGEGRNTEAFF. The CDR3 DNA reads TGTGCCAGCAGCTCGACAGGGGGAGAAGGGAGGAACACTGAAGCTTTCTTT.

This clonotype was seen repeatedly, ten times or more. This rearrangement joins TRBV14 to TRBJ2-3, with 9 bases fitting TRBD2. V lost 3 bases to trimming and J lost 6 bases; unmatched junction nucleotides: 7. Germline loops: CDR1 SGHDN, CDR2 FVKESK. The CDR3 sequence is 15 residues long. The DNA of the CDR3 is TGTGCCAGCAGCCATCCAGCGGGGGGCCGGGATACGCAGTATTTT. Its translation: CASSHPAGGRDTQYF.

The chain joins TRBV3-1 to TRBJ2-3, with TRBD1 matching over 8 bases. The CDR3 loop spans 16 amino acids. The V gene end was trimmed by 2 bases and the J gene end by 3 bases; junction bases not matched to a gene: 7. Germline V gene sequence: CDR1 LGHDT, CDR2 YNNKEL (reference sequence). The CDR3 region is CASSQPGGPSTDTQYF. CDR3 nucleotide sequence: TGTGCCAGCAGCCAACCAGGGGGCCCCTCAACAGATACGCAGTATTTT.

This clonotype has ten or more counts. The chain joins TRBV5-1 to TRBJ2-7; 7 nucleotides agree with TRBD1. The CDR3 consists of 13 residues. Unmatched junction bases numbered 3, after V lost 4 bases and J lost 2 bases. CDR1 is SGHRS and CDR2 is YFSETQ in the germline V gene. CDR3: CASSEDRTYEQYF. As DNA, the CDR3 is TGCGCCAGCAGCGAGGACAGGACCTACGAGCAGTACTTC.

The sample holds many counts of this clonotype. The V call is TRBV4-3, the J call TRBJ1-1, with no clear D. The CDR3 is 15 amino acids. Looked up from germline, CDR1 is LGHNA and CDR2 is YSLEER. Deletions cut 0 bases from V and 4 bases from J, with 12 bases between. The CDR3: CASSQDFVTSTEAFF. CDR3 nucleotide sequence: TGCGCCAGCAGCCAAGATTTCGTCACGAGCACTGAAGCTTTCTTT.

This clonotype appeared many times. The J gene is TRBJ1-5, the V gene TRBV19; D may be TRBD1 (5 bases). Germline CDR1 and CDR2: LNHDA and SQIVND (reference sequence). The CDR3 runs 15 residues. Trimming cost V 3 bases and J 7 bases, with 16 bases left between them. The CDR3 coding sequence is TGTGCCAGTAGTATCACCGCCGACGACAGACAGCCCCAGCATTTT. Encoded protein: CASSITADDRQPQHF.

This clonotype has ten or more counts. This chain joins TRBV5-4 and TRBJ2-5, with a possible D match to TRBD2 (5 bases). This CDR3 is built from 14 residues. Germline V lookup: CDR1 SGHNT, CDR2 YYREEE (reference sequence). V dropped 3 bases and J dropped 2 bases, with 11 bases sitting between them. The CDR3 DNA follows: TGTGCCAGCAGCTCAGGAGCGGTACAAGAGACCCAGTACTTC. Protein: CASSSGAVQETQYF. Filled out from reference TRBV5-4 and TRBJ2-5, the complete variable domain reads ETGVTQSPTHLIKTRGQQVTLRCSSQSGHNTVSWYQQALGQGPQFIFQYYREEENGRGNFPPRFSGLQFPNYSSELNVNALELDDSALYLCASSSGAVQETQYFGPGTRLLVL.

This sequence joins TRBV5-1 and TRBJ1-2; possible D gene TRBD1, 5 bases. The V gene's germline CDR1 is SGHRS and CDR2 YFSETQ. The CDR3 loop spans 15 amino acids. Trimming removed 3 bases from V and 5 bases from J, with 17 bases in between. CDR3 residues: CASSSNGAQRYGYTF. Written as DNA, the CDR3 is TGCGCCAGCAGCTCCAACGGGGCCCAGAGGTATGGCTACACCTTC.

This clonotype showed up many times. The rearrangement uses TRBV18 and TRBJ2-7, with 7 bases fitting TRBD1. V lost 0 bases, J lost 0 bases, and 5 bases stayed unmatched. The CDR3 totals 16 residues. Per the germline V gene, CDR1 is KGHSH and CDR2 is LQKENI. DNA for the CDR3: TGTGCCAGCTCACCACCGGGGACAGTGAGCTCCTACGAGCAGTACTTC. It codes for CASSPPGTVSSYEQYF.

This clonotype was recorded at least ten times. The V and J genes are TRBV4-1 and TRBJ1-2, with D perhaps TRBD1 (6 bases). Trimming pared 0 bases from V and 2 bases from J, leaving 16 bases between. CDR1 and CDR2 from the germline V gene are MGHRA and YSYEKL. CDR3 length equals 17 residues. CDR3 in amino acids: CASSQDVPDRPNYGYTF. The CDR3 nucleotides are TGCGCCAGCAGCCAAGACGTCCCCGACAGGCCGAACTATGGCTACACCTTC.

The V call is TRBV29-1, the J call TRBJ1-1; the D is unclear. The germline V gene has CDR1 SQVTM and CDR2 ANQGSEA. There are 13 residues in the CDR3. Trimming cost V 2 bases and J 1 base, with 8 bases left between them. The CDR3 coding sequence is TGCAGCGTTGAACCCGGCGGGAACACTGAAGCTTTCTTT. Encoded protein: CSVEPGGNTEAFF.

V usage is TRBV10-3 and J usage is TRBJ2-1; D ambiguous. The CDR3 length is 15 residues. Per the germline V gene, CDR1 is ENHRY and CDR2 is SYGVKD. V dropped 3 bases and J dropped 5 bases, with 14 bases sitting between them. CDR3 region: CAISDGPEGNNEQFF. The CDR3, as DNA: TGTGCCATCAGTGATGGGCCTGAAGGGAACAATGAGCAGTTCTTC.

The chain is built from TRBV29-1 and TRBJ2-1, with 9 bases identical to TRBD2. The V and J ends lost 6 bases and 6 bases, in that order; junction bases with no gene match: 18. This CDR3 has 17 amino acids. CDR1 and CDR2 (germline): SQVTM, ANQGSEA. The CDR3 bases are TGCAGCGTCGAAACTTTCGGGACTAGCCACCTAGGCAATGAGCAGTTCTTC. Protein product: CSVETFGTSHLGNEQFF.

This clonotype was observed a few times. The genes are TRBV5-8 and TRBJ1-2, with TRBD1 matching 9 bases. The germline V gene has CDR1 SGHTS and CDR2 YDEGEE. CDR3 length: 14 amino acids. V shed 0 bases, J shed 6 bases, and the junction held 3 bases outside the gene matches. CDR3 DNA sequence: TGTGCCAGCAGCTTGGCCAGGACAGGGGATGGCTACACCTTC. This translates into CASSLARTGDGYTF.

This clonotype appeared many times. J is TRBJ2-5 and V is TRBV29-1, with 9 positions matching TRBD2. Germline V gene data show CDR1 as SQVTM and CDR2 as ANQGSEA. This CDR3 region has 15 residues. V was pared by 2 bases and J by 5 bases, with 9 bases of the junction left unmatched. The CDR3 spells CSVEKAGGLGETQYF. CDR3 nucleotides: TGCAGCGTTGAAAAGGCGGGAGGGCTAGGGGAGACCCAGTACTTC.

The genes are TRBV2 and TRBJ1-6; no reliable D call. V was clipped by 4 bases and J by 7 bases, with 8 bases between them. The CDR3 loop spans 13 amino acids. Per the germline V gene, CDR1 is SNHLY and CDR2 is FYNNEI. The CDR3 reads CASSVTGNSPLHF. The CDR3 nucleotides are TGTGCCAGCAGTGTCACTGGGAATTCACCCCTCCACTTT.

The chain links TRBV20-1 to TRBJ1-1; possible D gene TRBD1, 5 bases. The germline V gene has CDR1 DFQATT and CDR2 SNEGSKA (reference sequence). Trimming removed 3 bases from V and 3 bases from J, with 11 bases in between. The CDR3 totals 13 residues. CDR3 sequence reads: CSASNPGDTEAFF. The DNA for the CDR3 is TGCAGTGCTAGTAACCCGGGGGACACTGAAGCTTTCTTT.

The sample holds many counts of this clonotype. The chain recombines TRBV5-1 with TRBJ2-2; D is possibly TRBD2 (6 bases). CDR3 size: 15 residues. Germline loops: CDR1 SGHRS, CDR2 YFSETQ. V shed 4 bases and J shed 7 bases, with 17 bases lying between them. The CDR3 DNA follows: TGCGCCAGCAGCCCGGACGCGGGGTTGGGCGGGGAGCTGTTTTTT. Its translation is CASSPDAGLGGELFF.

CDR3 loop: CASSYGSGSGTDTQYF. The CDR3 nucleotides read TGTGCCAGCAGTTACGGAAGCGGGAGTGGCACAGATACGCAGTATTTT. The chain couples TRBV6-2 or TRBV6-3 to TRBJ2-3; 8 bases are shared with TRBD2. V shed 2 bases and J 1 base; nucleotides not matched to a gene: 5. Per germline, CDR1 MNHEY and CDR2 SVGEGT. This CDR3 spans 16 amino acids.